The sequence of this T cell receptor (beta chain) was determined in a study of cytomegalovirus exposure and HLA in healthy donors. Germline V gives CDR1 LNHNV, CDR2 YYDKDF (reference sequence). Trimming cost V 0 bases and J 4 bases, with 18 bases left between them. This CDR3 region has 18 residues. Nominally healthy donors were sampled, though unrecorded immune exposures were likely. Whole-study findings and limits: The study flagged around 160 TCR beta chains as cytomegalovirus-associated. HLA alleles showed associations with some 17,000 TCR beta sequences in a later analysis, at a 0.05 false discovery rate.

Remarks on this clone: Its antigen is still unknown.

PCR was performed using 60 Vbeta and 13 Jbeta primers. Per the authors' pipeline: A later analysis tallied some 80 million unique TCR beta chains, around 10 million of them shared. Clones were sequenced by immunoSEQ multiplex PCR, and TCRdb holds only the in-frame ones, with some missing. V and J calls and clone size follow that table, whereas D and trimming were derived from the DNA. The profile shows 150,000 or so clones, roughly 80% of them singletons. J is TRBJ2-2 and V is TRBV15; a possible D gene is TRBD2 (5 bases). Sequencing was done on a sample of PBMCs. The sequence was obtained from a man younger than 40 in good health and CMV-seronegative. The CDR3 protein is CATSREASIGRSTGELFF. The DNA for the CDR3 is TGTGCCACCAGCAGAGAAGCCTCTATTGGGAGATCCACCGGGGAGCTGTTTTTT.